This T cell receptor beta chain was recorded in a study of identifying expanded T cells in peripheral blood. General study results and limits: Across healthy donors, higher total template counts meant significantly greater roughly 2-week count variance. Over approximately two and four weeks, about 15 and 19 clones changed, versus approximately 1.1 between replicates.

No infections or other immune events were documented during collection. Comment on this clone: Antigen unknown.

Assay: immunoSEQ multiplex PCR; the TCRdb copy retains only in-frame clones and omits some. The profile covers about 90,000 clones, with around 90% appearing a single time and 5.5% to 6% taken by the ten largest. V was trimmed by 0 bases and J by 2 bases, leaving 11 bases between them. This CDR3 spans 15 amino acids. Germline CDR1 SGHAT, CDR2 FQNNGV. The chain is built from TRBV11-2 and TRBJ2-7; D might be TRBD2 (5 bases). Sequenced: blood. The clonotype comes from a person aged 18 to 75 in good health. The CDR3 DNA follows: TGTGCCAGCAGCTTAGAGAGAGCGCGGGCCTACGAGCAGTACTTC. It translates to CASSLERARAYEQYF.